This T cell receptor (beta chain) was sequenced for a study of cytomegalovirus exposure and HLA in healthy donors. Remarks on this clone: The antigen remains undetermined.

The trim removed 5 bases at V and 1 base at J, leaving 7 bases unmatched. CDR3 length: 16 residues. The V gene's germline CDR1 is SEHNR and CDR2 FQNEAQ (reference sequence). Overall study findings and caveats: Of the V segments, some could not be distinguished, including TRBV6-2 and TRBV6-3, and were excluded. What a later analysis showed was that several of the most significant clusters appeared linked to common viral pathogens. Later, TCR association rates were found to vary by HLA locus, highest for DRB1 and lowest for HLA-C.

PCR employed 60 Vbeta and 13 Jbeta primers. Study processing details: A follow-up analysis tallied around 76 million unique TCR beta chains, roughly 9.9 million shared. Measured with immunoSEQ multiplex PCR; TCRdb has only the in-frame clones, and not every one. V and J calls and clone size follow that table, whereas D and trimming were derived from the DNA. The data hold 35,000 to 45,000 clones, with roughly 50% observed a single time. The sequencing input was PBMCs. This clonotype was sampled from a woman aged 40-49 years in good health and CMV-seropositive. This chain joins TRBV7-9 and TRBJ2-5, with 10 bases aligning to TRBD2. The chain's CDR3 is CASSLGLAGAQETQYF. The CDR3 nucleotides are TGTGCCAGCAGCCTCGGGCTAGCGGGGGCCCAAGAGACCCAGTACTTC.